The clone carrying this T cell receptor beta chain was found many times. Its antigen remains unidentified. TCRdb reanalysed the reads using MiXCR and keeps one entry per CDR3 protein. The data contain roughly 920,000 distinct CDR3 sequences, roughly 30% of them singletons. The data were taken from a study of T cell repertoires in cytomegalovirus infection. Background on the study: It can be stated that public TCR beta signatures indicated CMV infection as well as a matching HLA type.

Germline V gene lookup returns CDR1 SGHVS and CDR2 FNYEAQ. The length of the CDR3 is 17 residues. Trimming pared 6 bases from V and 1 base from J, leaving 19 bases between. The chain joins TRBV7-6 to TRBJ2-1; maybe TRBD2 (6 bases). The material sequenced was cultured CD8+ T cells from PBMCs, taken from culture after CMV antigen stimulation. The origin of this receptor is a human donor in good health (CMV status not recorded). Some clones in this sample may be carry-over from other donors' samples. This CDR3 reads CASSSPGLGFSYNEQFF. CDR3 coding DNA: TGTGCCAGCAGTTCACCGGGACTGGGGTTTTCCTACAATGAGCAGTTCTTC.